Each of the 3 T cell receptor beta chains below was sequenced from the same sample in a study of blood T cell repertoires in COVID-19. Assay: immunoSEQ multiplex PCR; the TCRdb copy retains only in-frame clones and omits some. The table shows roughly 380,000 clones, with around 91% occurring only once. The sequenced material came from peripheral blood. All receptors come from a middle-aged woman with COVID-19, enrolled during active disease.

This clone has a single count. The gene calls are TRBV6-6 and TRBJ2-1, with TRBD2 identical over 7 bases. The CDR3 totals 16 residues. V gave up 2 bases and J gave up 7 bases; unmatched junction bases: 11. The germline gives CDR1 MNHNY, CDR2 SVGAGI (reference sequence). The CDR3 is CASSYRASGGENEQFF. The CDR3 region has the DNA TGTGCCAGCAGTTACCGGGCTAGCGGAGGGGAGAATGAGCAGTTCTTC.

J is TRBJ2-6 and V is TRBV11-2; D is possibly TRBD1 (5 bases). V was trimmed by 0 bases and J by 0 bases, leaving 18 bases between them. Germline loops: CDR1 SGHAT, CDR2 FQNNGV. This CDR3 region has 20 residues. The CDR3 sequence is CASSLEPQGYRPSGANVLTF. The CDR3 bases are TGTGCCAGCAGCTTAGAACCCCAGGGATATAGGCCCTCTGGGGCCAACGTCCTGACTTTC.

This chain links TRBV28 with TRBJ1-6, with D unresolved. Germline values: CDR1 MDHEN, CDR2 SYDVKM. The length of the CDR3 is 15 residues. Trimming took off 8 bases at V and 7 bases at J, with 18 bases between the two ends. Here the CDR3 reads CASSGGEARNSPLHF. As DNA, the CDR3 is TGTGCCAGCTCCGGCGGGGAAGCTCGAAATTCACCCCTCCACTTT.